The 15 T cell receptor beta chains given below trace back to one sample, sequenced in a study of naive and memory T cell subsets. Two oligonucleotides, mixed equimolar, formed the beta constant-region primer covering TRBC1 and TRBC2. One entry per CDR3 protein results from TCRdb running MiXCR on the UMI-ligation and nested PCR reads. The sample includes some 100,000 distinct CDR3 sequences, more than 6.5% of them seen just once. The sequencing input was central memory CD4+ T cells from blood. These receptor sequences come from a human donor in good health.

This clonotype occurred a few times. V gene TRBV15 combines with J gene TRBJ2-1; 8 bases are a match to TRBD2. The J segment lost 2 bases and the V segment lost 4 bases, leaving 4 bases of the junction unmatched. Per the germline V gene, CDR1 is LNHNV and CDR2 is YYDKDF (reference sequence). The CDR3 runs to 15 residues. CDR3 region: CATSTSGGAYNEQFF. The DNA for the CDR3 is TGTGCCACCAGCACCAGCGGGGGCGCCTACAATGAGCAGTTCTTC.

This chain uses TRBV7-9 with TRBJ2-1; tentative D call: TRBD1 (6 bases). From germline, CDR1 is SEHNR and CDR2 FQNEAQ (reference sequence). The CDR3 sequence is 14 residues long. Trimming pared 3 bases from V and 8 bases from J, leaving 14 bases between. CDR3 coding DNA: TGTGCCAGCAGCTTGGCAACAGGGCGCCATGAGCAGTTCTTC. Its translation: CASSLATGRHEQFF. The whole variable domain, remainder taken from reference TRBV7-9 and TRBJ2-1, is DTGVSQNPRHKITKRGQNVTFRCDPISEHNRLYWYRQTLGQGPEFLTYFQNEAQLEKSRLLSDRFSAERPKGSFSTLEIQRTEQGDSAMYLCASSLATGRHEQFFGPGTRLTVL.

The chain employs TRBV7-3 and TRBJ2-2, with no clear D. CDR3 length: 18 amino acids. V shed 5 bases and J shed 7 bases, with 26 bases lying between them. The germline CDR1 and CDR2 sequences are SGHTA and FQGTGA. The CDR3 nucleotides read TGTGCCAGCAGCCTCCTCGGAACCGGGCCCCCACCCGGCGGGGAGCTGTTTTTT. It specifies CASSLLGTGPPPGGELFF.

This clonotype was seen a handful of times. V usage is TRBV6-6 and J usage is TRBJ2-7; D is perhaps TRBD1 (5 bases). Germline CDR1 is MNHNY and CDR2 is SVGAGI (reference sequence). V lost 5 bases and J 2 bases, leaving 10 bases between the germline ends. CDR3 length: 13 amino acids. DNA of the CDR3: TGTGCCAGCAGTCGCCAGGGCCCCTACGAGCAGTACTTC. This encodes CASSRQGPYEQYF.

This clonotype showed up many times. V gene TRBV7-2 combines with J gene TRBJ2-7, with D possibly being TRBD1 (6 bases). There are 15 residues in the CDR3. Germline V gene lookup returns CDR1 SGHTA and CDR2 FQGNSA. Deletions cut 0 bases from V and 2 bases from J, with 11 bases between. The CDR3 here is CASSLARGKAYEQYF. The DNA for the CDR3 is TGTGCCAGCAGCTTAGCGAGGGGGAAGGCCTACGAGCAGTACTTC.

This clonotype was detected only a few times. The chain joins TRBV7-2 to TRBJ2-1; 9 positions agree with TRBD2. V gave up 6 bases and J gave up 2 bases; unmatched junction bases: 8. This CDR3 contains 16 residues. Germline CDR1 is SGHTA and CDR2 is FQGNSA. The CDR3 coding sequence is TGTGCCAGCAGAGCTAGCGGGAATAGTCCCTACAATGAGCAGTTCTTC. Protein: CASRASGNSPYNEQFF.

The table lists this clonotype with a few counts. This CDR3 is CASSPTMNTEAFF. In DNA form, the CDR3 reads TGTGCCAGCTCACCGACCATGAACACTGAAGCTTTCTTT. The chain employs TRBV18 and TRBJ1-1, with unresolved D. CDR1 and CDR2 from the germline V gene are KGHSH and LQKENI. The CDR3 sequence is 13 residues long. The ends were cut back, 3 bases at V and 0 bases at J, with 5 bases in the middle.

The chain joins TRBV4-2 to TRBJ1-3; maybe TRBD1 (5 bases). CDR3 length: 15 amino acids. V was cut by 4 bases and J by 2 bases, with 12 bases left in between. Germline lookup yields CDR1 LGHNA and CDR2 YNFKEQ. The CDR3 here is CASSRAGTAGNTIYF. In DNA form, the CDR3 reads TGTGCCAGCAGCCGAGCCGGGACGGCTGGAAACACCATATATTTT.

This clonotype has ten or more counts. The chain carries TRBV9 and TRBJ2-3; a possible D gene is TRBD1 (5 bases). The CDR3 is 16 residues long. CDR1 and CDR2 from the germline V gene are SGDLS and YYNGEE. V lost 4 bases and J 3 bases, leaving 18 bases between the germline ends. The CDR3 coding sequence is TGTGCCAGCAGCTCACTGACAGCCTTCGGAACAGATACGCAGTATTTT. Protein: CASSSLTAFGTDTQYF.

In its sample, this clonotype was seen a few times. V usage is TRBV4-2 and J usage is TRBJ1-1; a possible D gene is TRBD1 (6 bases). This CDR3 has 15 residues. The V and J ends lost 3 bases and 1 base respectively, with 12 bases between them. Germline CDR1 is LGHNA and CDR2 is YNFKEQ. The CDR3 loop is CASSQGGYANTEAFF. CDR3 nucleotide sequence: TGTGCCAGCAGCCAGGGGGGCTATGCGAACACTGAAGCTTTCTTT.

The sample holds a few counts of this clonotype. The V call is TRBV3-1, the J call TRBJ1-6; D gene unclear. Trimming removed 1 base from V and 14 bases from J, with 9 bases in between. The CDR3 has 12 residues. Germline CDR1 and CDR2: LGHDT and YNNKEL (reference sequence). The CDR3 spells CASSQAGFTLHF. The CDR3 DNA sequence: TGTGCCAGCAGCCAAGCCGGGTTCACCCTCCACTTT.

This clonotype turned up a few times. The CDR3 DNA sequence: TGTGCCTGGAGTCTCCTAGCGGGGGGGCGCACAGATACGCAGTATTTT. Translated, it gives CAWSLLAGGRTDTQYF. The chain couples TRBV30 to TRBJ2-3; 12 bases are a match to TRBD2. There are 16 residues in the CDR3. V was pared by 2 bases and J by 1 base, with 4 bases of the junction left unmatched. Per germline, CDR1 GTSNPN and CDR2 SVGIG (reference sequence).

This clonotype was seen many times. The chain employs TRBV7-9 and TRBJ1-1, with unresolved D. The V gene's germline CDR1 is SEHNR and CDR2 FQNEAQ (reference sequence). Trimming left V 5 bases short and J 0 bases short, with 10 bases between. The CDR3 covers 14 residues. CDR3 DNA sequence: TGTGCCAGCAGCAGGTCCAGTTTGAACACTGAAGCTTTCTTT. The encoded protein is CASSRSSLNTEAFF.

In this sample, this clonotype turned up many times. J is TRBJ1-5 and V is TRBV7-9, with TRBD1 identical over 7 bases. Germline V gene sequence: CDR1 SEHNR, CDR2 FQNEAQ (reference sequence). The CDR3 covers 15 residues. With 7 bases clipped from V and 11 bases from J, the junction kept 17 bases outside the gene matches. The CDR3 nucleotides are TGTGCCAGCACCTCCGTTGGACAGGAGCTGTCAGCCCAGCATTTT. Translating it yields CASTSVGQELSAQHF.

CDR3 nucleotides: TGTGCCATCAGTGAGTCGGCTCAGAGAGATTTCGAGCAGTACTTC. Amino acids: CAISESAQRDFEQYF. The chain has TRBV10-3 and TRBJ2-7; D unclear. Germline V gene lookup returns CDR1 ENHRY and CDR2 SYGVKD. V shed 0 bases and J shed 6 bases, with 15 bases lying between them. The CDR3 runs 15 residues.